This T cell receptor (beta chain) came from a study of identical twins. This CDR3 comprises 16 residues. CDR1 is MNHNS, CDR2 SASEGT, per germline. V dropped 0 bases and J dropped 1; count of bases not matched to a gene: 6. Each CDR3 protein is one row after TCRdb ran MiXCR on the 5' RACE reads. The sample has roughly 1,500,000 distinct CDR3 sequences, roughly a third seen once. Worth noting for this clonotype: As yet, its antigen is unknown.

Study outcomes and limitations: Out-of-frame alpha sequences shared by twins showed excess low generation probability. Model-predicted out-of-frame TCR alpha sharing fell below observed values in monozygotic twins.

The V call is TRBV6-1, the J call TRBJ2-7; 7 bases agree with TRBD2. Sequences were obtained from cord blood. The receptor's source is a newborn girl in good health. CDR3 in DNA: TGTGCCAGCAGTGAAGCGGAAGCGGGGCGTTCCTACGAGCAGTACTTC. Amino acid sequence: CASSEAEAGRSYEQYF.